These T cell receptor beta chains were read from a single sample in a study of T cell responses to AZD1222 COVID-19 vaccine. TCRdb's copy holds only in-frame clones and misses some; the assay was immunoSEQ multiplex PCR. The sample lists 80,000 to 90,000 clones; 88% were seen once. The sample here was peripheral blood, taken on day 0 of MenACWY control vaccination. These receptors were taken from an adult in good health. The CDR3 runs from the conserved cysteine through the conserved F or W. The order of the fields is V gene, D gene, clone size, J gene, CDR3 protein, CDR3 DNA. A D gene is named only where the DNA matches it firmly. Some rows mark clone size as missing; the rest say once, few, many or name a class of expanded clone.

>TRBV28|-|-|TRBJ2-3
CASASDPTDTQYF
TGTGCCAGCGCTAGCGACCCCACAGATACGCAGTATTTT
>TRBV6-5|-|-|TRBJ1-5
CASRGASNQPQHF
TGTGCCAGCAGGGGAGCTAGCAATCAGCCCCAGCATTTT
>TRBV29-1|-|-|TRBJ1-4
CSVGEGSNEKLFF
TGCAGCGTTGGGGAGGGGTCTAATGAAAAACTGTTTTTT
>TRBV28|-|once|TRBJ1-1
CASSYAGFTEAFF
TGTGCCAGCAGTTATGCGGGGTTCACTGAAGCTTTCTTT
>TRBV2|TRBD1|few|TRBJ1-2
CASRSVMLDRGNGYTF
TGTGCCAGCAGGTCCGTTATGTTGGACAGGGGGAATGGCTACACCTTC
>TRBV28|TRBD2|-|TRBJ2-7
CASTGAGASYEQYF
TGTGCCAGCACCGGGGCGGGAGCTTCCTACGAGCAGTACTTC
>TRBV24-1|-|-|TRBJ2-5
CATSDPGFQETQYF
TGTGCCACCAGTGACCCGGGGTTCCAAGAGACCCAGTACTTC
>TRBV29-1|-|-|TRBJ2-7
CSVPREGYYEQYF
TGCAGCGTCCCCCGCGAGGGTTACTACGAGCAGTACTTC
>TRBV3-1/TRBV3-2|TRBD2|-|TRBJ2-7
CASSRTSGRTYEQYF
TGTGCCAGCAGCCGGACTAGCGGGAGAACTTACGAGCAGTACTTC
>TRBV7-3|TRBD2|-|TRBJ2-1
CASSFVSGRRSEQFF
TGTGCCAGCAGCTTCGTTAGCGGGAGGAGGAGTGAGCAGTTCTTC
>TRBV6-5|-|-|TRBJ2-7
CASSYGQGVDEQYF
TGTGCCAGCAGTTACGGGCAGGGCGTGGACGAGCAGTACTTC
>TRBV2|TRBD1|-|TRBJ1-1
CASSTSERQGGAFF
TGTGCCAGCAGTACAAGTGAGAGACAGGGAGGAGCTTTCTTT
>TRBV28|-|-|TRBJ1-2
CASGVMSVNYGYTF
TGTGCCAGCGGCGTTATGAGTGTTAACTATGGCTACACCTTC